This T cell receptor (beta chain) was sequenced during a study of blood T cell repertoires in COVID-19. In the study's own analysis: Nucleated cell counts were estimated from reference gene primer amplification. The repertoire was sequenced with immunoSEQ multiplex PCR; TCRdb's copy has only in-frame clones and lacks some. The V and J calls and the clone size are those of that table, but D and trimming were determined from the DNA. The top ten clones hold more than 6.5% of a sample with around 150,000 clones, 80% to 90% of them seen once. The CDR3 length is 13 residues. Trimming took off 4 bases at V and 8 bases at J, with 12 bases between the two ends. In germline, CDR1 is MRHNA, CDR2 SNTAGT.

The V gene is TRBV6-4, the J gene TRBJ2-1, with D possibly being TRBD1 (5 bases). Sequenced input: peripheral blood. The TCR sequence derives from a woman in her sixties with COVID-19, enrolled during active disease. The CDR3 sequence is CASSVQDTDEQFF. DNA for the CDR3: TGTGCCAGCAGTGTACAGGACACCGATGAGCAGTTCTTC.